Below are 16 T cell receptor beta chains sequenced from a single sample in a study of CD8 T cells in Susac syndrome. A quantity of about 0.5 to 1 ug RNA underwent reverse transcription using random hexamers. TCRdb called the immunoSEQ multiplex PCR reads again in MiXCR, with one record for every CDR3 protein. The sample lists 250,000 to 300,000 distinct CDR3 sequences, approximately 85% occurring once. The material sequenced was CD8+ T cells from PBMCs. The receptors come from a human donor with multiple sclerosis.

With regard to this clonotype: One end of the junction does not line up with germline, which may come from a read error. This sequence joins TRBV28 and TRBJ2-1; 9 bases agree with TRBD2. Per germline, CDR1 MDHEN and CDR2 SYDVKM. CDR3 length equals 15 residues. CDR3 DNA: TGTGCCAGCTCGTTCAGGCGGGCGGGAGGGCCAAAAAAGATCTTC. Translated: CASSFRRAGGPKKIF.

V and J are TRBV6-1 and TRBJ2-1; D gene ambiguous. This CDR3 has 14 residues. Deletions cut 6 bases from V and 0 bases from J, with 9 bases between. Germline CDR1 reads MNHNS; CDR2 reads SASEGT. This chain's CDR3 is CASSPFGSYNEQFF. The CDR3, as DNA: TGTGCCAGCAGCCCCTTTGGCTCCTACAATGAGCAGTTCTTC.

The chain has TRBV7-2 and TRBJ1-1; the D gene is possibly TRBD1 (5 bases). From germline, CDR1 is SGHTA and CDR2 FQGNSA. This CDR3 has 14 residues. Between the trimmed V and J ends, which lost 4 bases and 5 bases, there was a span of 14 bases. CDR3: CASSYIDSRTEAFF. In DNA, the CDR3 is TGTGCCAGCAGCTACATAGACAGCAGGACTGAAGCTTTCTTT.

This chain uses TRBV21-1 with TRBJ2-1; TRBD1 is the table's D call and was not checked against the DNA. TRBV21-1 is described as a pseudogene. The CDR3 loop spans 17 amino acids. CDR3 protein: CASSKKLQVYWSNEQFF. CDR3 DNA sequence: TGTGCCAGCAGCAAAAAGCTACAGGTTTATTGGTCCAATGAGCAGTTCTTC.

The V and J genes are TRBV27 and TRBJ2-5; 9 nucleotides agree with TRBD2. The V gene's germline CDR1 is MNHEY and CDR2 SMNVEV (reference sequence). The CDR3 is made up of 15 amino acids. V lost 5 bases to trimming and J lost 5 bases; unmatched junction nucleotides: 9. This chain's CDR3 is CASSLLTSGLETQYF. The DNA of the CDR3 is TGTGCCAGCAGTCTACTTACTAGCGGGTTGGAGACCCAGTACTTC.

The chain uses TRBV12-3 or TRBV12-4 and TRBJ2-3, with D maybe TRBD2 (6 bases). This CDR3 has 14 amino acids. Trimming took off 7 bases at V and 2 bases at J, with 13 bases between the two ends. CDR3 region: CASTAGQNTDTQYF. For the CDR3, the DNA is TGTGCCAGCACAGCGGGTCAGAACACAGATACGCAGTATTTT.

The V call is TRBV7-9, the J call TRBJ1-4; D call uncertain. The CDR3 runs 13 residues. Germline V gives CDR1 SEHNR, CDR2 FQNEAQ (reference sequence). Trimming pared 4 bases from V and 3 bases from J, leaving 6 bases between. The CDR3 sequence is CASSSGSNEKLFF. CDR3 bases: TGTGCCAGCAGCTCGGGATCTAATGAAAAACTGTTTTTT. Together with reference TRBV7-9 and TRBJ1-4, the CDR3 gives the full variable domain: DTGVSQNPRHKITKRGQNVTFRCDPISEHNRLYWYRQTLGQGPEFLTYFQNEAQLEKSRLLSDRFSAERPKGSFSTLEIQRTEQGDSAMYLCASSSGSNEKLFFGSGTQLSVL.

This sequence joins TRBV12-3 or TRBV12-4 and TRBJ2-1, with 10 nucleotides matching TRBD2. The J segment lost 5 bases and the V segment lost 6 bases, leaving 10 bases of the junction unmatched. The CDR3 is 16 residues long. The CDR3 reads CASRNPSGRAHNEQFF. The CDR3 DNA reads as TGTGCCAGCAGAAACCCAAGCGGGAGGGCCCACAATGAGCAGTTCTTC.

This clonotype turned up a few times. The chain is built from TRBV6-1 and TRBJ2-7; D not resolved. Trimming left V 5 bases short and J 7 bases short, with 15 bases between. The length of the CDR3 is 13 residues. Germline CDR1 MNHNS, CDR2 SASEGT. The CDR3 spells CASSFHTVGEQYF. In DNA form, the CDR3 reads TGTGCCAGCAGTTTCCATACGGTGGGTGAGCAGTACTTC.

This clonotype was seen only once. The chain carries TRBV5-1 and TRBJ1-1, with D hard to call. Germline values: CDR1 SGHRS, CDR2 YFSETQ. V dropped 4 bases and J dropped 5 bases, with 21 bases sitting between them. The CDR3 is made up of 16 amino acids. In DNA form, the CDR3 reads TGCGCCAGCAGCCAGGACCGGGGTGGTCGGGGTACTGAAGCTTTCTTT. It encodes CASSQDRGGRGTEAFF.

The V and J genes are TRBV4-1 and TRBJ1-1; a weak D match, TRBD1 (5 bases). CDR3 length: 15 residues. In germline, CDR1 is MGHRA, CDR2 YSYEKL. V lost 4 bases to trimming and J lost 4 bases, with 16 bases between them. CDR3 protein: CASSPHVKRGTEAFF. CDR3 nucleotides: TGCGCCAGCAGCCCCCATGTCAAGAGGGGCACTGAAGCTTTCTTT.

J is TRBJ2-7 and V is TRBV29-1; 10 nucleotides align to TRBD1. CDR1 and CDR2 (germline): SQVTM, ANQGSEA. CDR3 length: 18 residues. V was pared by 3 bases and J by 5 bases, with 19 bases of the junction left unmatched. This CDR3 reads CSVEAAGTGVTGIHEQYF. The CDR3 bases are TGCAGCGTTGAGGCAGCCGGGACAGGGGTTACCGGGATCCACGAGCAGTACTTC.

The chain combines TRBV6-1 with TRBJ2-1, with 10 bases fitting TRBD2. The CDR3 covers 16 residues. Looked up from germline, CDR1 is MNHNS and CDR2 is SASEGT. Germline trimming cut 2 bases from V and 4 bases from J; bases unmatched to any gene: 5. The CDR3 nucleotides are TGTGCCAGCAGTGAAAGACTAGCGGGTCTTTACAATGAGCAGTTCTTC. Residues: CASSERLAGLYNEQFF.

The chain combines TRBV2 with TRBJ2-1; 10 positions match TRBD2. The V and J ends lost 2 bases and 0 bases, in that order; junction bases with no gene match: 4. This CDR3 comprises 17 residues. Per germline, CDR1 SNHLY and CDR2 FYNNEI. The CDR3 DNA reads TGTGCCAGCAGTGAAACTAGCGGGGTCAGCTCCTACAATGAGCAGTTCTTC. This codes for CASSETSGVSSYNEQFF.

CDR3 in amino acids: CASSYGRKGSYEQYF. CDR3 DNA sequence: TGTGCCAGCAGTTACGGGAGGAAAGGGTCCTACGAGCAGTACTTC. J is TRBJ2-7 and V is TRBV27; 7 positions agree with TRBD2. Germline V lookup: CDR1 MNHEY, CDR2 SMNVEV (reference sequence). The CDR3 is 15 residues long. After removal of 4 bases from V and 1 base from J, the junction contained 7 bases not matched to a gene.

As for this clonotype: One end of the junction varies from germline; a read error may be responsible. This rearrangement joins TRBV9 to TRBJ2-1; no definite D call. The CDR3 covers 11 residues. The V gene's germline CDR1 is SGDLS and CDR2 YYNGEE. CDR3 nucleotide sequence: TGTGCCAGCAGCGCCTACGATGAGCAGTTCTTC. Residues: CASSAYDEQFF.